A selection of T cell receptor beta chains follows, all from one sample in a study of CD8+CD57+ T cells in acquired aplastic anemia. TCRdb re-called the reads through MiXCR, storing one row per CDR3 protein. The table records some 190,000 distinct CDR3 sequences, approximately 46% of them present only once. The sample was sorted CD4+, CD8+, or CD8+CD57+ T cells (not recorded which) from PBMCs. All receptors derive from a human donor in good health. Each CDR3 is given with its conserved first and last residue. A D gene is named only where the DNA matches it firmly. Clone size is not always given. Where it is, it says once, few, many or a class for expanded clones.

v_gene,d_gene,abundance,j_gene,CDR3aa,CDR3nt
TRBV24-1,.,many,TRBJ2-3,CATSDQGSDTQYF,TGTGCCACCAGTGATCAGGGTTCCGATACGCAGTATTTT
TRBV7-8,.,few,TRBJ2-7,CASSWTPSYEQYF,TGTGCCAGCAGTTGGACACCCAGCTACGAGCAGTACTTC
TRBV6-1,TRBD1,many,TRBJ1-1,CASKPYRGMNTEAFF,TGTGCCAGCAAGCCATACAGGGGGATGAACACTGAAGCTTTCTTT
TRBV7-3,.,.,TRBJ2-3,CASSQGVDTQYF,TGTGCCAGCAGCCAGGGAGTAGATACGCAGTATTTT
TRBV2,.,.,TRBJ2-5,CASSEESQETQYF,TGTGCCAGCAGTGAGGAAAGTCAAGAGACCCAGTACTTC
TRBV29-1,.,.,TRBJ1-1,CSDGSSEAFF,TGCAGCGATGGAAGCAGTGAAGCTTTCTTC
TRBV6-1,.,many,TRBJ1-1,CASRVVRATEAFF,TGTGCCAGCAGAGTCGTGAGGGCCACTGAAGCTTTCTTT
TRBV29-1,.,once,TRBJ2-5,CSVEDRLRRETQYF,TGCAGCGTTGAAGATCGGCTACGGAGAGAGACCCAGTACTTC
TRBV19,TRBD1,many,TRBJ1-2,CASSGTGGRGYTF,TGTGCCAGCTCCGGGACAGGGGGCCGAGGCTACACCTTC
TRBV6-1,.,few,TRBJ1-2,CASRLKRTNYGYTF,TGTGCCAGCAGGCTCAAAAGGACAAACTATGGCTACACCTTC
TRBV29-1,.,few,TRBJ2-7,CSVEQGSEQYF,TGCAGCGTGGAACAGGGTTCCGAGCAGTACTTC
TRBV4-1,.,.,TRBJ2-3,CASRPISGSWDTQYF,TGCGCCAGCAGGCCGATTTCTGGGTCTTGGGATACGCAGTATTTT
TRBV7-2,.,.,TRBJ2-5,CASSLPLGAPQEAQYF,TGTGCCAGCAGCTTACCCCTTGGGGCCCCTCAAGAGGCCCAGTACTTC
TRBV19,.,many,TRBJ2-7,CASTGTDLHEQYF,TGTGCCAGTACAGGGACGGACCTTCACGAGCAGTACTTC
TRBV29-1,.,.,TRBJ1-1,CSVVGSPGNTEAFF,TGCAGCGTTGTCGGGTCACCTGGAAACACTGAAGCTTTCTTT
TRBV12-3/TRBV12-4,TRBD2,many,TRBJ2-7,CASSPRGSGSGRPYEQYF,TGTGCCAGCAGTCCTCGAGGTAGCGGGAGCGGAAGGCCCTACGAGCAGTACTTC
TRBV28,.,many,TRBJ1-2,CASGSGYGYTF,TGTGCCAGCGGGTCCGGCTATGGCTACACCTTC
TRBV19,.,.,TRBJ2-7,CASSTQKPERNHEQYF,TGTGCCAGTAGTACTCAAAAACCGGAACGGAATCACGAGCAGTACTTC
TRBV15,.,few,TRBJ1-1,CATSSRQENEAFF,TGTGCCACCAGCTCCCGTCAGGAGAATGAAGCTTTCTTT
TRBV29-1,TRBD1,.,TRBJ2-1,CSVLTGGTEQFF,TGCAGCGTACTGACAGGGGGCACTGAGCAGTTCTTC
TRBV12-3/TRBV12-4,TRBD2,few,TRBJ2-1,CASSVISGRATNEQFF,TGTGCCAGCAGTGTGATTAGCGGGAGGGCCACCAATGAGCAGTTCTTC
TRBV6-1,.,many,TRBJ1-5,CASSEMHNQPQHF,TGTGCCAGCAGTGAAATGCACAATCAGCCCCAGCATTTT
TRBV24-1,.,once,TRBJ2-3,CATSDHTSDTQYF,TGTGCCACCAGTGACCATACTTCAGATACGCAGTATTTT
TRBV20-1,.,many,TRBJ1-1,CSARDAGDEAFF,TGCAGTGCTAGAGATGCGGGTGATGAAGCTTTCTTT
TRBV19,.,.,TRBJ1-6,CASSIARDGSPLHF,TGTGCCAGTAGTATCGCCAGGGATGGCTCACCCCTCCACTTT
TRBV29-1,.,.,TRBJ1-1,CSVAPGNTEAFF,TGCAGCGTGGCTCCAGGGAACACTGAAGCTTTCTTT
TRBV28,.,many,TRBJ1-6,CASSFGFSPLHF,TGTGCCAGCAGTTTCGGTTTTTCACCCCTCCACTTT
TRBV6-1,TRBD1,many,TRBJ1-2,CASSVRDRSNYGYTF,TGTGCCAGCAGTGTGCGGGACAGAAGTAACTATGGCTACACCTTC
TRBV6-2/TRBV6-3,.,.,TRBJ1-5,CASSFAQGRQPQHF,TGTGCCAGCAGTTTCGCGCAGGGACGACAGCCCCAGCATTTT
TRBV2,.,.,TRBJ2-5,CASTFGTPTETQYF,TGTGCCAGCACCTTTGGGACTCCAACAGAGACCCAGTACTTC
TRBV19,.,many,TRBJ2-2,CASSRTVTGELFF,TGTGCCAGTAGTAGAACAGTTACCGGGGAGCTGTTTTTT
TRBV11-1,TRBD2,many,TRBJ2-7,CASSLAWTSGHYEQYF,TGTGCCAGCAGCTTAGCTTGGACTAGCGGACACTACGAGCAGTACTTC
TRBV11-3,.,many,TRBJ2-7,CASGWTLTGYEQYF,TGTGCCAGCGGCTGGACTCTCACGGGCTACGAGCAGTACTTC
TRBV29-1,.,many,TRBJ2-1,CSVESRGSNEQFF,TGCAGCGTTGAGTCTCGAGGTTCCAATGAGCAGTTCTTC
TRBV27,.,many,TRBJ1-6,CASSLKVISPLHF,TGTGCCAGCAGTCTTAAAGTGATCTCACCCCTCCACTTT
TRBV19,TRBD2,.,TRBJ2-5,CASSGSFSGEGFLETQYF,TGTGCCAGCAGTGGGTCATTTAGCGGGGAGGGCTTTTTGGAGACCCAGTACTTC
TRBV4-2,.,.,TRBJ2-2,CASSQVRAQGPTGELFF,TGTGCCAGCAGCCAAGTAAGGGCGCAGGGCCCCACCGGGGAGCTGTTTTTT
TRBV11-1,TRBD1,.,TRBJ2-3,CASSLVSRGRSTDTQYF,TGTGCCAGCAGCTTAGTATCGAGGGGGCGGAGCACAGATACGCAGTATTTT
TRBV4-1,TRBD1,.,TRBJ2-1,CASSQGAGGHEQFF,TGCGCCAGCAGCCAAGGGGCAGGGGGCCATGAGCAGTTCTTC
TRBV7-9,.,many,TRBJ1-2,CASSLNYGTSGVGGYTF,TGTGCCAGCAGCTTAAATTACGGGACATCGGGTGTCGGTGGCTACACCTTC
TRBV20-1,.,.,TRBJ2-3,CSARVVGSTDTQYF,TGCAGTGCTAGAGTCGTGGGGAGCACAGATACGCAGTATTTT
TRBV27,TRBD2,many,TRBJ2-7,CASSSLTSGRIYEQYF,TGTGCCAGCAGTTCCCTGACTAGCGGGAGAATCTACGAGCAGTACTTC
TRBV10-3,TRBD1,.,TRBJ2-1,CAIKDRVGDEQFF,TGTGCCATTAAAGACAGGGTTGGCGATGAGCAGTTCTTC
TRBV5-4,.,many,TRBJ2-5,CASSSPTTPKETQYF,TGTGCCAGCAGCTCCCCAACTACACCGAAGGAGACCCAGTACTTC
TRBV9,.,.,TRBJ2-1,CASSQDGSSYNEQFF,TGTGCCAGCAGCCAGGACGGATCCTCCTACAATGAGCAGTTCTTC
TRBV12-3/TRBV12-4,.,.,TRBJ1-1,CASSHTANTEAFF,TGTGCCAGCAGCCATACAGCGAACACTGAAGCTTTCTTT
TRBV2,TRBD2,.,TRBJ2-3,CSISGGTRTDTQYF,TGTTCCATCAGCGGCGGGACTAGGACAGATACGCAGTATTTT
TRBV19,.,many,TRBJ2-3,CASSRGELSTDTQYF,TGTGCCAGTAGTAGGGGGGAACTGTCAACAGATACGCAGTATTTT
TRBV2,TRBD1,few,TRBJ1-6,CASGDRANSPLHF,TGTGCCAGCGGTGACAGGGCGAATTCACCCCTCCACTTT
TRBV11-2,.,.,TRBJ2-1,CASSLVSSTGGQFF,TGTGCCAGCAGCTTAGTTTCCTCCACCGGGGGGCAGTTCTTC
TRBV7-9,TRBD1,.,TRBJ1-5,CASSWGQGINQPQHF,TGTGCCAGCAGCTGGGGACAGGGGATCAATCAGCCCCAGCATTTT